This T cell receptor beta chain was sequenced in a study of cytomegalovirus exposure and HLA in healthy donors. Study-wide background: A subsequent analysis stated that the roughly 130 validation repertoires were run on the same platform as the approximately 710 first-cohort repertoires.

The trim removed 6 bases at V and 3 bases at J, leaving 8 bases unmatched. Per the germline V gene, CDR1 is LNHDA and CDR2 is SQIVND (reference sequence). The length of the CDR3 is 15 residues. Points from the study as a whole: For cytomegalovirus status, the classifier reportedly gave diagnoses with high specificity and sensitivity. Most TCR sequences were rare, but some public TCRs occurred in many donors. Subsequent analysis revealed that first-cohort TCR clusters tended to co-occur in the 120 validation repertoires.

To note about this clone: Its specificity is not known.

The assay was immunoSEQ multiplex PCR, and TCRdb's table has in-frame clones only and misses some. The sample lists around 98,000 clones, about 88% seen once, with about 6.5% in the top ten. The TCR sequence derives from a man between 18 and 29 years old in good health and CMV-seropositive. Sequenced material: PBMCs. This chain joins TRBV19 and TRBJ2-7; TRBD1 agrees at 10 bases. CDR3 in amino acids: CASSYGTGDFYEQYF. CDR3 nucleotide sequence: TGTGCCAGTAGCTATGGGACAGGGGATTTCTACGAGCAGTACTTC.